A selection of T cell receptor beta chains follows, all from one sample in a study of cytomegalovirus exposure and HLA in healthy donors. The data were produced by immunoSEQ multiplex PCR, yet TCRdb's version contains in-frame clones alone and is incomplete. The table records some 200,000 clones, roughly four fifths of them present only once. Sequenced: PBMCs. The receptors here all came from a woman younger than 30 in good health and CMV-seronegative. Each CDR3 is given with its conserved first and last residue. Fields, in order: V gene, D gene, J gene, clone size, CDR3 length, CDR3 DNA, CDR3 protein. D genes are given only for firm matches. Clone size appears in some rows only: once, few, many, or a class for an expanded clone.

>TRBV13|NA|TRBJ1-2|NA|18
TGTGCCAGCAGCTTCCCTCTTCAACAGGCTGGGGCTAACTATGGCTACACCTTC
CASSFPLQQAGANYGYTF
>TRBV25-1|NA|TRBJ1-1|NA|14
TGTGCCAGCAGTGAAGGGCTGACGAACACTGAAGCTTTCTTT
CASSEGLTNTEAFF
>TRBV6-5|TRBD2|TRBJ2-5|few|15
TGTGCCATCCAGACTAGCGGGAGCTCCCCAGAGACCCAGTACTTC
CAIQTSGSSPETQYF
>TRBV6-5|TRBD1|TRBJ2-7|NA|16
TGTGCCAGCAGTTTACCGACAGGGGTGGGCTCCTACGAGCAGTACTTC
CASSLPTGVGSYEQYF
>TRBV7-2|NA|TRBJ2-1|NA|15
TGTGCCAGCAGCTTACGGAGGGCCGGTCAGGATGAGCAGTTCTTC
CASSLRRAGQDEQFF
>TRBV6-6|NA|TRBJ2-2|few|16
TGTGCCAGCAGTGGGACGGGGGGCCGGAACACCGGGGAGCTGTTTTTT
CASSGTGGRNTGELFF
>TRBV13|TRBD1|TRBJ2-7|NA|15
TGTGCCAGCAGCTTAGGACAGGGGACCCCCTACGAGCAGTACTTC
CASSLGQGTPYEQYF
>TRBV6-5|NA|TRBJ1-3|NA|15
TGTGCCAGCAGCTCGGACAGATACTCTGGAAACACCATATATTTT
CASSSDRYSGNTIYF
>TRBV2|TRBD1|TRBJ2-7|NA|15
TGTGCCAGCAGTGAACCCGACAGGGATGGTTACGAGCAGTACTTC
CASSEPDRDGYEQYF
>TRBV6-6|NA|TRBJ1-2|NA|12
TGTGCCAGCAGCAGTGGTGGCAATGGCTACACCTTC
CASSSGGNGYTF
>TRBV2|NA|TRBJ1-6|NA|14
TGTGCCAGCAACAGGGATTTGCGTAATTCACCCCTCCACTTT
CASNRDLRNSPLHF
>TRBV5-6|TRBD1|TRBJ2-7|NA|14
TGTGCCAGCAAACCGACAGGGGGCGTCTACGAGCAGTACTTC
CASKPTGGVYEQYF
>TRBV5-4|TRBD2|TRBJ2-1|NA|13
TGTGCCAGCAGCTTATCCAGCGGGGGGGCAGAGTTCTTC
CASSLSSGGAEFF
>TRBV7-9|NA|TRBJ2-1|NA|11
TGTGCCAGCAGCTTAACGTCCGGGCAGTTCTTC
CASSLTSGQFF
>TRBV5-1|TRBD2|TRBJ2-2|NA|16
TGCGCCAGCAGCCCCCTAGCGGGAGTTAACACCGGGGAGCTGTTTTTT
CASSPLAGVNTGELFF
>TRBV18|TRBD1|TRBJ2-3|once|17
TGTGCCAGCTCACCACAGCGGACAGGGGAGGTAGCAGATACGCAGTATTTT
CASSPQRTGEVADTQYF
>TRBV9|TRBD1|TRBJ2-1|NA|16
TGTGCCAGCAGCGAGGGACAGGGCGCGGGTCGCAATGAGCAGTTCTTC
CASSEGQGAGRNEQFF
>TRBV6-1|NA|TRBJ1-3|NA|16
TGTGCCAGCAGTGTCGCCGGGAGAGCTAGGGGAAACACCATATATTTT
CASSVAGRARGNTIYF
>TRBV28|NA|TRBJ2-7|NA|14
TGTGCCAGCAGTTTAATTTACGGGACCTACGAGCAGTACTTC
CASSLIYGTYEQYF
>TRBV7-8|NA|TRBJ1-4|NA|15
TGTGCCAGCAGATTAGGACACCTTACTAATGAAAAACTGTTTTTT
CASRLGHLTNEKLFF
>TRBV11-2|TRBD2|TRBJ2-3|NA|16
TGTGCCAGCAGCCCCGGACTAGCGGGGCTCGCAGATACGCAGTATTTT
CASSPGLAGLADTQYF
>TRBV28|NA|TRBJ2-7|few|11
TGTGCCAGCGGACTTTCCTACGAGCAGTACTTC
CASGLSYEQYF
>TRBV7-9|NA|TRBJ1-2|NA|13
TGTGCCAGCAGCCTCAATCCAGGCGATGGCTACACCTTC
CASSLNPGDGYTF
>TRBV7-7|NA|TRBJ2-5|NA|13
TGTGCCAGCAGCTTAGGGTCGAGGGAGACCCAGTACTTC
CASSLGSRETQYF
>TRBV6-5|NA|TRBJ1-5|NA|15
TGTGCCAGCAGTTACGTCCTGTTACACAATCAGCCCCAGCATTTT
CASSYVLLHNQPQHF
>TRBV19|NA|TRBJ1-1|NA|14
TGTGCCAGTAATCACAGGGCATCTGGGACTGAAGCTTTCTTT
CASNHRASGTEAFF
>TRBV5-1|NA|TRBJ2-1|NA|15
TGCGCCAGCAGTTTACGGGGAAACTACTACAATGAGCAGTTCTTC
CASSLRGNYYNEQFF
>TRBV23-1|TRBD1|TRBJ2-3|NA|15
TGCGCCAGCAGTCAATGGGACAGGGGTACAGATACGCAGTATTTT
CASSQWDRGTDTQYF
>TRBV30|NA|TRBJ2-7|NA|15
TGTGCCTGGAGCGGAATTGACTGGCCTAACTACGAGCAGTACTTC
CAWSGIDWPNYEQYF
>TRBV9|NA|TRBJ1-1|NA|14
TGTGCCAGCAGCGCCGGGGGATTGTCCACTGAAGCTTTCTTT
CASSAGGLSTEAFF
>TRBV27|NA|TRBJ1-2|NA|14
TGTGCCAGCTTCTCCATGGCAGCTAACTATGGCTACACCTTC
CASFSMAANYGYTF
>TRBV19|NA|TRBJ1-5|NA|14
TGTGCCAGCAGCCCTCGGGGGGCCAATCAGCCCCAGCATTTT
CASSPRGANQPQHF
>TRBV2|NA|TRBJ2-1|NA|13
TGTGCCAGCACCGAGGTGGTATTCCACGAGCAGTTCTTC
CASTEVVFHEQFF
>TRBV28|TRBD1|TRBJ1-1|NA|13
TGTGCCAGCAGCCGAGGGACAGCCAGTCCGGCTTTCTTT
CASSRGTASPAFF
>TRBV27|TRBD2|TRBJ2-1|NA|15
TGTGCCAGCAGCATTACTAGCGGAGCCGTCAATGAGCAGTTCTTC
CASSITSGAVNEQFF
>TRBV6-1|NA|TRBJ1-5|NA|15
TGTGCCAGCAGTGAGATGACAAACTCCAATCAGCCCCAGCATTTT
CASSEMTNSNQPQHF
>TRBV6-6|NA|TRBJ2-4|NA|16
TGTGCCAGCAGTTACAATCAAGGGACTGGGAGCGGCATTCAGTACTTC
CASSYNQGTGSGIQYF
>TRBV28|TRBD1|TRBJ1-1|NA|17
TGTGCCAGCAGACCACCGGGACAGGTGGGGAGGAACACTGAAGCTTTCTTT
CASRPPGQVGRNTEAFF
>TRBV9|TRBD2|TRBJ2-3|NA|16
TGTGCCAGCAGCGTAGTAGGGCGGGGGGGGACAGATACGCAGTATTTT
CASSVVGRGGTDTQYF
>TRBV7-6|TRBD2|TRBJ2-1|NA|15
TGTGCCAGCAGATTAGTGGGGACTAGCTACAATGAGCAGTTCTTC
CASRLVGTSYNEQFF
>TRBV5-6|NA|TRBJ2-7|NA|16
TGTGCCAGCAGCTTCTCAGCGGGACAAGGGTACTACGAGCAGTACTTC
CASSFSAGQGYYEQYF
>TRBV5-4|NA|TRBJ2-2|NA|18
TGTGCCAGCAGCAACAGTGGGACGGGAGTATCGGGCACCGGGGAGCTGTTTTTT
CASSNSGTGVSGTGELFF
>TRBV7-9|NA|TRBJ1-1|NA|14
TGTGCCAGCAGCTCCAGACAGGTGAACACTGAAGCTTTCTTT
CASSSRQVNTEAFF
>TRBV6-5|TRBD2|TRBJ2-5|NA|14
TGTGCCAGCAGGAACGGGGGGAGAGGAGAGACCCAGTACTTC
CASRNGGRGETQYF
>TRBV2|NA|TRBJ1-4|NA|13
TGTGCCAGCAGTGAACCAGGGAATGAAAAACTGTTTTTT
CASSEPGNEKLFF
>TRBV16|NA|TRBJ2-2|NA|14
TGTGCCAGCAGCCGGGGCCAGAACACCGGGGAGCTGTTTTTT
CASSRGQNTGELFF
>TRBV5-1|NA|TRBJ1-1|NA|14
TGCGCCAGCAGCTTGGCCGCTCCGAGCACTGAAGCTTTCTTT
CASSLAAPSTEAFF
>TRBV5-6|NA|TRBJ2-1|NA|15
TGTGCCAGCAGCTACGGACAGAGCTCCTACAATGAGCAGTTCTTC
CASSYGQSSYNEQFF
>TRBV4-2|TRBD1|TRBJ2-7|NA|16
TGTGCCAGCAGCCAAGTCGTGGGACAGAGCTCCTACGAGCAGTACTTC
CASSQVVGQSSYEQYF
>TRBV28|TRBD2|TRBJ2-3|NA|14
TGTGCCAGCAGTCCGGGGGACTACACAGATACGCAGTATTTT
CASSPGDYTDTQYF
>TRBV6-5|NA|TRBJ2-7|NA|13
TGTGCCTCTTCCCCAGGGCTTTCCTACGAGCAGTACTTC
CASSPGLSYEQYF
>TRBV29-1|NA|TRBJ1-4|NA|11
TGCAGCGTTGTGCGGGGGGAAAAACTGTTTTTT
CSVVRGEKLFF
>TRBV5-4|NA|TRBJ2-7|NA|15
TGTGCCAGCAGCTTGTTTCGGGGAAATTCCTACGAGCAGTACTTC
CASSLFRGNSYEQYF
>TRBV25-1|NA|TRBJ1-1|few|14
TGTGCCAGCGCCGTTCGGGGTTCGAACACTGAAGCTTTCTTT
CASAVRGSNTEAFF